These T cell receptor beta chains were read from a single sample in a study of technical replicates of blood from a handful of donors. Produced via immunoSEQ multiplex PCR; TCRdb's table is partial and in-frame only. In the table there are approximately 94,000 clones, 95% to 97% of which are singletons. Input material: T cells isolated from PBMCs. Receptors were obtained from a human donor in good health. The CDR3 runs from the conserved cysteine through the conserved F or W. Each record gives: clone size, D gene, J gene, V gene, CDR3 DNA, CDR3 protein. D genes are given only for firm matches. Expanded clones are given a class, and other clones once, few, many or no size at all.

clone_size: NA; d_call: TRBD2; j_call: TRBJ2-1; v_call: TRBV28; cdr3_nt: TGTGCCAGCAGTGCGGCCGGGACTAGCTACAATGAGCAGTTCTTC; cdr3_aa: CASSAAGTSYNEQFF
clone_size: NA; d_call: NA; j_call: TRBJ1-5; v_call: TRBV27; cdr3_nt: TGTGCCAGCAGTTCCCGGAAGGAGGGGTTGAGCAATCAGCCCCAGCATTTT; cdr3_aa: CASSSRKEGLSNQPQHF
clone_size: NA; d_call: NA; j_call: TRBJ1-5; v_call: TRBV2; cdr3_nt: TGTGCCAGCACAGACAGATTTAATCAGCCCCAGCATTTT; cdr3_aa: CASTDRFNQPQHF
clone_size: once; d_call: NA; j_call: TRBJ1-1; v_call: TRBV28; cdr3_nt: TGTGCCAGCAGCCGACCGGGACTACTGAACACTGAAGCTTTCTTT; cdr3_aa: CASSRPGLLNTEAFF
clone_size: NA; d_call: NA; j_call: TRBJ1-4; v_call: TRBV27; cdr3_nt: TGTGCCAGCAGTTTGTATGACTTCTCGAGACTGTTTTTT; cdr3_aa: CASSLYDFSRLFF
clone_size: NA; d_call: NA; j_call: TRBJ2-7; v_call: TRBV6-1; cdr3_nt: TGTGCCAGCAGTGATACGGGCTACGAGCAGTACTTC; cdr3_aa: CASSDTGYEQYF
clone_size: NA; d_call: TRBD2; j_call: TRBJ2-3; v_call: TRBV5-5; cdr3_nt: TGTGCCAGCAGCTTAGAAGTAAAGGGCTTAGCGGGACTAACAGATACGCAGTATTTT; cdr3_aa: CASSLEVKGLAGLTDTQYF
clone_size: NA; d_call: NA; j_call: TRBJ2-7; v_call: TRBV9; cdr3_nt: TGTGCCAGCAGCGAGGGGATAGGGAACTCCTACGAGCAGTACTTC; cdr3_aa: CASSEGIGNSYEQYF
clone_size: NA; d_call: NA; j_call: TRBJ2-7; v_call: TRBV7-2; cdr3_nt: TGTGCCAGCAGCTTCGTTGGCCTTTACGAGCAGTACTTC; cdr3_aa: CASSFVGLYEQYF
clone_size: NA; d_call: TRBD1; j_call: TRBJ2-7; v_call: TRBV7-2; cdr3_nt: TGTGCCAGCAGCCTTACCGGACAGGGCAGCGAGCAGTACTTC; cdr3_aa: CASSLTGQGSEQYF
clone_size: NA; d_call: NA; j_call: TRBJ1-2; v_call: TRBV6-5; cdr3_nt: TGTGCCAGCAGTTACCAAGGGGCGCGGGGCTACACCTTC; cdr3_aa: CASSYQGARGYTF
clone_size: NA; d_call: NA; j_call: TRBJ2-6; v_call: TRBV5-8; cdr3_nt: TGTGCCAGCAGCTTGTTTCCAGGGCTACCTTCCGGGGCCAACGTCCTGACTTTC; cdr3_aa: CASSLFPGLPSGANVLTF
clone_size: NA; d_call: TRBD2; j_call: TRBJ2-3; v_call: TRBV2; cdr3_nt: TGTGCCAGCAGTGAAAGAGGGACTAGCGGGATAGGCACAGATACGCAGTATTTT; cdr3_aa: CASSERGTSGIGTDTQYF
clone_size: NA; d_call: TRBD1; j_call: TRBJ2-7; v_call: TRBV5-1; cdr3_nt: TGCGCCAGCAGCCGGGACAGCGCCGGCGAGCAGTACTTC; cdr3_aa: CASSRDSAGEQYF
clone_size: once; d_call: TRBD1; j_call: TRBJ1-1; v_call: TRBV7-9; cdr3_nt: TGTGCCAGCAGCTTAGGGGGGACAGCCAACACTGAAGCTTTCTTT; cdr3_aa: CASSLGGTANTEAFF
clone_size: NA; d_call: NA; j_call: TRBJ2-2; v_call: TRBV7-2; cdr3_nt: TGTGCCAGCAGCTTAGGTGTGAGAGGGGGCACCGGGGAGCTGTTTTTT; cdr3_aa: CASSLGVRGGTGELFF
clone_size: NA; d_call: NA; j_call: TRBJ2-3; v_call: TRBV11-2; cdr3_nt: TGTGCCAGCAGCCCTAGTAGCGCGCAGTATTTT; cdr3_aa: CASSPSSAQYF
clone_size: NA; d_call: NA; j_call: TRBJ2-7; v_call: TRBV19; cdr3_nt: TGTGCCAGTAGTCCACTCCAAACGGGAGCCTACGAGCAGTACTTC; cdr3_aa: CASSPLQTGAYEQYF
clone_size: NA; d_call: NA; j_call: TRBJ2-5; v_call: TRBV29-1; cdr3_nt: TGCAGCGTTCAGGGGCCCGGAGAGACCCAGTACTTC; cdr3_aa: CSVQGPGETQYF
clone_size: NA; d_call: NA; j_call: TRBJ2-3; v_call: TRBV7-6; cdr3_nt: TGTGCCAGCAGCTTAGTGGGGCGGATCACAGATACGCAGTATTTT; cdr3_aa: CASSLVGRITDTQYF
clone_size: NA; d_call: TRBD1; j_call: TRBJ1-6; v_call: TRBV7-6; cdr3_nt: TGTGCCAGCAGCCCGACAGGGGGCCTGAATTCACCCCTCCACTTT; cdr3_aa: CASSPTGGLNSPLHF
clone_size: NA; d_call: TRBD2; j_call: TRBJ2-7; v_call: TRBV7-8; cdr3_nt: TGTGCCAGCACCAGATCCCCAGCGGGAGAGTCTCACGAGCAGTACTTC; cdr3_aa: CASTRSPAGESHEQYF
clone_size: NA; d_call: TRBD2; j_call: TRBJ2-7; v_call: TRBV7-2; cdr3_nt: TGTGCCAGCAGCTTAGGAGCGGGAGCCCCCTACGAGCAGTACTTC; cdr3_aa: CASSLGAGAPYEQYF
clone_size: NA; d_call: NA; j_call: TRBJ2-7; v_call: TRBV5-1; cdr3_nt: TGCGCCAGCAGCATTCAGACAGGTAGCTCCTACGAGCAGTACTTC; cdr3_aa: CASSIQTGSSYEQYF
clone_size: NA; d_call: TRBD2; j_call: TRBJ2-7; v_call: TRBV27; cdr3_nt: TGTGCCAGCATTCCTTATAGCGGGAATCTACGCGAGCAGTACTTC; cdr3_aa: CASIPYSGNLREQYF
clone_size: few; d_call: NA; j_call: TRBJ1-1; v_call: TRBV4-1; cdr3_nt: TGCGCCAGCAGCCCTCCCAGGGTCGTTCTCACTGAAGCTTTCTTT; cdr3_aa: CASSPPRVVLTEAFF